This T cell receptor (beta chain) was identified during a study of blood T cell repertoires in COVID-19. Looking at the study overall: The United States, Italy and Spain supplied acute and convalescent COVID-19 samples. PBMCs, B-cell-depleted T cells, or T cells provided the cDNA or gDNA that made up the material.

Trimming at V came to 4 bases and at J to 0 bases, leaving 4 bases not matched to a gene. Germline-derived CDR1 and CDR2 are SQVTM and ANQGSEA. This CDR3 is built from 16 residues. Authors' analysis steps: Reference gene primers were amplified, and this amplification served to estimate nucleated cell counts. Produced via immunoSEQ multiplex PCR; TCRdb's table is partial and in-frame only. V and J calls and clone size are those listed in that table; D and trimming were worked out from the DNA. The data hold 100,000 to 150,000 clones, with approximately 88% observed a single time. The clonotype was recovered from a man in his sixties with acute or convalescent COVID-19. V gene TRBV29-1 combines with J gene TRBJ2-6, with 9 bases lining up with TRBD1. Source material: peripheral blood. CDR3 DNA sequence: TGCAGCGTTGCCGGGACAGGGATCTCTGGGGCCAACGTCCTGACTTTC. This gives the protein CSVAGTGISGANVLTF.